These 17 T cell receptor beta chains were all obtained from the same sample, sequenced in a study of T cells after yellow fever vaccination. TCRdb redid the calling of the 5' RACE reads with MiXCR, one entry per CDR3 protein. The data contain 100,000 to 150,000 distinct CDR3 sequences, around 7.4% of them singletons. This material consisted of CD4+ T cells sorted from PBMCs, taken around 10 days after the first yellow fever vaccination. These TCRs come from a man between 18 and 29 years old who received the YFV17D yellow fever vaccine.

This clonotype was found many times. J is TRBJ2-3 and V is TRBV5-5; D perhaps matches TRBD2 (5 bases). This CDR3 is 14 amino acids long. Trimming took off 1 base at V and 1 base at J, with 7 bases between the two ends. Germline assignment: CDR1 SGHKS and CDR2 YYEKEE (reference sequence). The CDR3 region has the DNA TGTGCCAGCAGCTTGATCGGGGGCACAGATACGCAGTATTTT. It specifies CASSLIGGTDTQYF.

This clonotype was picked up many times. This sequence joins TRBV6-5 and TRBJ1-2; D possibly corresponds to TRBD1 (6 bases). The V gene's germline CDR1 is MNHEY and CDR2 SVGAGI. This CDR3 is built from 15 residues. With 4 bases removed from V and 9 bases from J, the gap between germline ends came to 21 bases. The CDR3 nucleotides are TGTGCCAGCAGTTTCCCGGGGGGCTCCTGGAATAGCTACACCTTC. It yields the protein CASSFPGGSWNSYTF.

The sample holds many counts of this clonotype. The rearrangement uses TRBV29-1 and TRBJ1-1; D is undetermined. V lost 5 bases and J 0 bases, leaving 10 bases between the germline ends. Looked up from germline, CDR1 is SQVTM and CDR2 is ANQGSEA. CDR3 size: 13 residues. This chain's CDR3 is CSVSHDVNTEAFF. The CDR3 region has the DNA TGCAGCGTTTCCCACGACGTGAACACTGAAGCTTTCTTT.

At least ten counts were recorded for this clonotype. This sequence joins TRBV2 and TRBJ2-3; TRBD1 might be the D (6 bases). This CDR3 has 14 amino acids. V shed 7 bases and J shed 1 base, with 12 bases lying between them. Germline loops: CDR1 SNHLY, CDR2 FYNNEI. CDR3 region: CASNTQGGTDTQYF. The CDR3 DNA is TGTGCCAGCAACACACAGGGAGGCACAGATACGCAGTATTTT.

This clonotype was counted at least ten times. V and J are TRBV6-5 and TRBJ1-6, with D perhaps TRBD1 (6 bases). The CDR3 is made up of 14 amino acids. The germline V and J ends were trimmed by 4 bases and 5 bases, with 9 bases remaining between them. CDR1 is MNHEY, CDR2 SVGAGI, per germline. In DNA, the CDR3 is TGTGCCAGCAGTTCGACAGGCGATAATTCACCCCTCCACTTT. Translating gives CASSSTGDNSPLHF.

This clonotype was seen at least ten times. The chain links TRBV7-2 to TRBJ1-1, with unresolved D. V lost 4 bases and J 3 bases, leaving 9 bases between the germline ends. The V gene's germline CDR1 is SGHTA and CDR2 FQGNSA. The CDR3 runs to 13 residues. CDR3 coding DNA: TGTGCCAGCAGCTCCAGGTGGGACACTGAAGCTTTCTTT. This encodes CASSSRWDTEAFF.

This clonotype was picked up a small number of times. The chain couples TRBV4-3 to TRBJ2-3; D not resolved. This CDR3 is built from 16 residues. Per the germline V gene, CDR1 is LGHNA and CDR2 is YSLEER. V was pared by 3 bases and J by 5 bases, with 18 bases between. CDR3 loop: CASSQYIRRPGDTQYF. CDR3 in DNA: TGCGCCAGCAGCCAGTACATTCGGCGTCCGGGAGATACGCAGTATTTT.

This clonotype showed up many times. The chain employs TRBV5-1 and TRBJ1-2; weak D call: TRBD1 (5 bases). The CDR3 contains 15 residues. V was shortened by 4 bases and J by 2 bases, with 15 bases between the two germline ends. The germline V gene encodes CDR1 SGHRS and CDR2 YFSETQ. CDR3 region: CASSLEPTANYGYTF. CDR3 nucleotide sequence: TGCGCCAGCAGCCTAGAGCCGACAGCAAACTATGGCTACACCTTC.

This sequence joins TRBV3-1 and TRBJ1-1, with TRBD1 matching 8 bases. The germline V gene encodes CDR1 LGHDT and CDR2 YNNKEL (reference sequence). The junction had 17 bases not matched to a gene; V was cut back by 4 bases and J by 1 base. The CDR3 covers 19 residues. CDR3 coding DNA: TGTGCCAGCAGCCCACGATCCGGGACAGGATCCCAGGGGAACACTGAAGCTTTCTTT. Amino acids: CASSPRSGTGSQGNTEAFF.

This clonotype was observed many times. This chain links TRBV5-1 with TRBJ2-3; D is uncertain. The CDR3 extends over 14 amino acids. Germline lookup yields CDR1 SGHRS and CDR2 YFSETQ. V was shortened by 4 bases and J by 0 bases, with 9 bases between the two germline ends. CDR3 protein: CASSPGRSTDTQYF. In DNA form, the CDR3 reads TGCGCCAGCAGCCCCGGACGTAGCACAGATACGCAGTATTTT.

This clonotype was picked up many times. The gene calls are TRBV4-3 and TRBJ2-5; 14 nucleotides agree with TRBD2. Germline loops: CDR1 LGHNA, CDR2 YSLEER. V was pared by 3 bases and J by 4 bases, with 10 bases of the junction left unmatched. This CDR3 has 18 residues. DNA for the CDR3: TGCGCCAGCAGCCACTACCCCCCCGGGACTAGCGGGGGAGAGACCCAGTACTTC. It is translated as CASSHYPPGTSGGETQYF.

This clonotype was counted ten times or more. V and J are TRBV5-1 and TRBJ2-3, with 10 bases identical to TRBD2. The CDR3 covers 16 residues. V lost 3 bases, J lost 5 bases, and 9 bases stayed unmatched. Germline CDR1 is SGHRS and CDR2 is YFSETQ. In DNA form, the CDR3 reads TGCGCCAGCAGCTCCGGACTAGCGGCGGAGGTAGATACGCAGTATTTT. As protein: CASSSGLAAEVDTQYF.

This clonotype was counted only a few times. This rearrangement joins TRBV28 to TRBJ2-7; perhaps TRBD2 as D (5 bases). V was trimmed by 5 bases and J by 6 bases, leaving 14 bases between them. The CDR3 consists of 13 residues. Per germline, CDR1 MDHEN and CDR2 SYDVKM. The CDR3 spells CASSRTPPGEQYV. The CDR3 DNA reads TGTGCCAGCAGTAGGACTCCGCCTGGCGAGCAGTACGTC.

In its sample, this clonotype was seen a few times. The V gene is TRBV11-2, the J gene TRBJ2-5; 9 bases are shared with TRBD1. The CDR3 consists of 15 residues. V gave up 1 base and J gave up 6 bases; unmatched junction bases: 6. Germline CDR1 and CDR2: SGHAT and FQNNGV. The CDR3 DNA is TGTGCCAGCAGCTTAGGAACAGGGGGCGGTCAGACCCAGTACTTC. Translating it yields CASSLGTGGGQTQYF.

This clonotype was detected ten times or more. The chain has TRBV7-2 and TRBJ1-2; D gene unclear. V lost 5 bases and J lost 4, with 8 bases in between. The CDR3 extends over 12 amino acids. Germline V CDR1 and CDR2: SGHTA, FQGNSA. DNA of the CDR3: TGTGCCAGCAGCCCGACCCCCTATGGCTACACCTTC. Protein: CASSPTPYGYTF.

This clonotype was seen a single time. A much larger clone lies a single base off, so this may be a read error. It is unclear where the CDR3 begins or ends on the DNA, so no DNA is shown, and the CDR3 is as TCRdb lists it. CDR3 protein: CASSFGRGIPFF. The J gene is TRBJ1-1, the V gene TRBV5-1; the table's D gene call, TRBD1, was not cross checked with the DNA. The germline V gene encodes CDR1 SGHRS and CDR2 YFSETQ. Ends included, the CDR3 has 12 residues.

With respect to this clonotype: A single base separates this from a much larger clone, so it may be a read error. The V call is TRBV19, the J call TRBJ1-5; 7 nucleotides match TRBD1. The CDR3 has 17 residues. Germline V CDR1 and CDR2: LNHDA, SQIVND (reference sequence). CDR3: CTSSMVTGDNSNQPQHF. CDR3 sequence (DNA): TGTACCAGTAGTATGGTCACAGGGGATAATAGCAATCAGCCCCAGCATTTT. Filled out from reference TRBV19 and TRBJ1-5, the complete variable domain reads DGGITQSPKYLFRKEGQNVTLSCEQNLNHDAMYWYRQDPGQGLRLIYYSQIVNDFQKGDIAEGYSVSREKKESFPLTVTSAQKNPTAFYLCTSSMVTGDNSNQPQHFGDGTRLSIL.